This passage covers 9 T cell receptor beta chains from one sample sequenced in a study of CD8 T cells in ankylosing spondylitis (dated by TCRdb to 2017 to 2019). Libraries were made using 5' RACE. For sequencing, an Illumina HiSeq 2500 was employed. TCRdb took the public reads, trimmed them with fastp at Q25, ran MiXCR for clone calling and kept in-frame beta chains. Each CDR3 protein gets just one entry, which takes the most common genes and DNA from the rows behind it. This sample comprises some 220,000 distinct CDR3 sequences, around 6.6% of them detected only once. 11% to 15% of the sample is taken by the ten largest. No antigen has been identified for these receptors. Overall results and qualifications from the work: Blood from ankylosing spondylitis patients appeared to be characterized by a TCR beta motif composed of 7 to 9 highly homologous amino acid variants.

The source material was blood, either unsorted or a sorted T cell fraction (not recorded which). These receptors came from a male donor with ankylosing spondylitis.

This clonotype was counted ten times or more. This chain connects TRBV6-1 to TRBJ2-1; D gene uncertain. Germline assignment: CDR1 MNHNS and CDR2 SASEGT. V was pared by 0 bases and J by 7 bases, with 4 bases between. This CDR3 has 12 amino acids. The chain's CDR3 is CASSEARNEQFF. The DNA of the CDR3 is TGTGCCAGCAGTGAAGCTAGGAATGAGCAGTTCTTC.

Ten or more counts support this clonotype. The chain employs TRBV7-9 and TRBJ1-1; 8 bases agree with TRBD1. Trimming removed 5 bases from V and 9 bases from J; junction bases left unmatched: 17. The CDR3 loop spans 16 amino acids. Per germline, CDR1 SEHNR and CDR2 FQNEAQ (reference sequence). CDR3 in DNA: TGTGCCAGCAGCCCCCCCAGGGGGCTGTTTGGAGGAAAAGCTTTCTTT. It translates to CASSPPRGLFGGKAFF.

This clonotype has more than one count but fewer than ten. The chain combines TRBV5-1 with TRBJ1-6; the D gene is possibly TRBD1 (6 bases). This CDR3 has 14 amino acids. Between the trimmed V and J ends, which lost 4 bases and 4 bases, there was a span of 9 bases. Germline V gene sequence: CDR1 SGHRS, CDR2 YFSETQ. CDR3 bases: TGCGCCAGCAGCCCAGGGGAATATAATTCACCCCTCCACTTT. Residues: CASSPGEYNSPLHF. Together with reference TRBV5-1 and TRBJ1-6, the CDR3 gives the full variable domain: KAGVTQTPRYLIKTRGQQVTLSCSPISGHRSVSWYQQTPGQGLQFLFEYFSETQRNKGNFPGRFSGRQFSNSRSEMNVSTLELGDSALYLCASSPGEYNSPLHFGNGTRLTVT.

This chain links TRBV5-1 with TRBJ1-5; 7 bases fit TRBD1. This CDR3 is built from 14 residues. Losses at the gene ends were 4 bases for V and 7 bases for J; bases not matched to a gene: 8. CDR1 SGHRS and CDR2 YFSETQ come from the germline V gene. The CDR3 sequence: CASSLTGVGQPQHF. The CDR3 DNA follows: TGCGCCAGCAGCCTTACAGGGGTAGGGCAGCCCCAGCATTTT. The full variable domain, completed using reference TRBV5-1 and TRBJ1-5, is KAGVTQTPRYLIKTRGQQVTLSCSPISGHRSVSWYQQTPGQGLQFLFEYFSETQRNKGNFPGRFSGRQFSNSRSEMNVSTLELGDSALYLCASSLTGVGQPQHFGDGTRLSIL.

This clonotype was seen at least ten times. V gene TRBV28 combines with J gene TRBJ2-4; D gene ambiguous. V gave up 2 bases and J gave up 0 bases, with 5 bases separating them. The CDR3 consists of 14 residues. Germline CDR1 MDHEN, CDR2 SYDVKM. CDR3 in DNA: TGTGCCAGCAGTTTAATGGTAGCCAAAAACATTCAGTACTTC. It is translated as CASSLMVAKNIQYF.

The sample holds many counts of this clonotype. The chain recombines TRBV28 with TRBJ1-5; D not certain. The V and J ends lost 4 bases and 3 bases respectively, with 10 bases between them. The germline CDR1 and CDR2 sequences are MDHEN and SYDVKM. This CDR3 spans 14 amino acids. CDR3 DNA: TGTGCCAGCAGTTATAGCGGAGTCAATCAGCCCCAGCATTTT. The encoded protein is CASSYSGVNQPQHF. The full variable domain, completed using reference TRBV28 and TRBJ1-5, is DVKVTQSSRYLVKRTGEKVFLECVQDMDHENMFWYRQDPGLGLRLIYFSYDVKMKEKGDIPEGYSVSREKKERFSLILESASTNQTSMYLCASSYSGVNQPQHFGDGTRLSIL.

This clonotype was detected ten times or more. V and J are TRBV24-1 and TRBJ2-7; D is perhaps TRBD1 or TRBD2 (5 bases each). This CDR3 region has 15 residues. V was trimmed by 9 bases and J by 0 bases, leaving 17 bases between them. The germline V gene encodes CDR1 KGHDR and CDR2 SFDVKD. The CDR3 sequence is CATPDSERGSYEQYF. DNA for the CDR3: TGTGCCACCCCTGACAGTGAACGGGGCTCCTACGAGCAGTACTTC.

V and J are TRBV7-2 and TRBJ2-5; D is possibly TRBD2 (5 bases). The V gene lost 0 bases and the J gene lost 4 bases, with 21 bases spanning the gap. Germline CDR1 SGHTA, CDR2 FQGNSA. The CDR3 is 18 residues long. CDR3 residues: CASSLASPRDIVPETQYF. CDR3 DNA sequence: TGTGCCAGCAGCTTAGCTTCACCACGGGATATCGTCCCAGAGACCCAGTACTTC.

This clonotype was detected ten times or more. The V call is TRBV28, the J call TRBJ2-4; 8 bases are a match to TRBD1. J was trimmed by 7 bases and V by 3 bases; bases with no gene match: 8. CDR1 and CDR2 (germline): MDHEN, SYDVKM. The CDR3 is 15 amino acids. CDR3 sequence: CASSFAGGKGNIQYF. The CDR3 coding sequence is TGTGCCAGCAGTTTCGCAGGGGGCAAGGGGAACATTCAGTACTTC.